A selection of T cell receptor beta chains follows, all from one sample in a study of breast tumors, draining lymph nodes, adjacent tissues. In TCRdb, the multiplex PCR reads were re-called with MiXCR into one record per CDR3 protein. The sample contains under 250,000 distinct CDR3 sequences, around 32% of which appear only once. The sample was axillary lymph node tissue. The receptors derive from a female donor with breast cancer. Some clones in this sample may be carry-over from other donors' samples. Each CDR3 is given with its conserved first and last residue. Each record gives: CDR3 protein, CDR3 DNA, clone size, D gene, J gene, V gene. D genes are given only for firm matches. Rows give clone size only sometimes, using once, few, many, or a class for an expanded clone.

CASSFPRKAGYEQHF | TGTGCCAGCAGTTTTCCCCGGAAAGCAGGGTACGAGCAGCACTTC | . | . | TRBJ2-7 | TRBV28
CASTTAVGGTSGYEQYF | TGTGCCAGCACCACGGCAGTAGGAGGGACTAGCGGCTACGAGCAGTACTTC | many | TRBD2 | TRBJ2-7 | TRBV28
CASSLLAGNAGELFF | TGTGCCAGCAGCTTGCTAGCGGGAAACGCCGGGGAGCTGTTTTTT | many | TRBD2 | TRBJ2-2 | TRBV11-2
CARETDREGHGYTF | TGTGCTAGAGAAACGGACAGGGAAGGACATGGCTACACCTTC | . | TRBD1 | TRBJ1-2 | TRBV2
CASTPRGGRSKNIQYF | TGTGCCAGCACTCCGAGAGGCGGGAGATCGAAAAACATTCAGTACTTC | . | TRBD2 | TRBJ2-4 | TRBV2
CASSMDRGHYEQYF | TGTGCCAGCAGTATGGACAGGGGACACTACGAGCAGTACTTC | many | TRBD1 | TRBJ2-7 | TRBV6-1
CASSLANREWDNSPLHF | TGTGCCAGCAGCTTGGCCAACAGGGAGTGGGATAATTCACCCCTCCACTTT | many | . | TRBJ1-6 | TRBV5-5
CASSWDRNSPLHF | TGTGCCAGCAGCTGGGACAGAAATTCACCCCTCCACTTT | few | TRBD1 | TRBJ1-6 | TRBV13
CSARGFGIDEQFF | TGCAGTGCTAGAGGGTTTGGGATAGATGAGCAGTTCTTC | many | . | TRBJ2-1 | TRBV20-1
CSGLIRGNEQFF | TGCAGCGGACTAATACGGGGCAATGAGCAGTTCTTC | many | . | TRBJ2-1 | TRBV29-1
CATSRVSGGYEQYF | TGTGCCACCAGCAGAGTGTCCGGCGGCTACGAGCAGTACTTC | many | . | TRBJ2-7 | TRBV15
CASSTTSGSYEQYF | TGTGCCAGTAGTACGACTAGCGGGAGCTACGAGCAGTACTTC | many | TRBD2 | TRBJ2-7 | TRBV19
CASSLAGQCTASGYYEQYF | TGTGCCAGCAGCCTCGCGGGACAGTGTACCGCTAGCGGATACTACGAGCAGTACTTC | many | . | TRBJ2-7 | TRBV3-2
CALMGENSYEQYF | TGTGCCCTCATGGGGGAGAACTCCTACGAGCAGTACTTC | many | . | TRBJ2-7 | TRBV10-3
CASSPEHGTLKNTIYF | TGCGCCAGCAGCCCAGAACACGGAACTCTGAAAAACACCATATATTTT | many | . | TRBJ1-3 | TRBV4-1
CASSIAGQGHSPLHF | TGTGCCAGTAGTATAGCGGGACAGGGGCATTCACCCCTCCACTTT | . | TRBD1 | TRBJ1-6 | TRBV19
CASSDQREHSYEQYF | TGTGCCAGCAGCGACCAGCGGGAACACTCCTACGAGCAGTACTTC | many | TRBD2 | TRBJ2-7 | TRBV7-2
CATSRARGTDTQYF | TGTGCCACCAGCAGAGCACGGGGGACAGATACGCAGTATTTT | . | . | TRBJ2-3 | TRBV15
CASSPLGLHEQYF | TGTGCCAGCAGCCCCCTAGGGCTGCACGAGCAGTACTTC | many | . | TRBJ2-7 | TRBV4-2
CASSQDLVGPQYF | TGTGCCAGCAGCCAAGATCTTGTAGGGCCCCAGTACTTC | many | . | TRBJ2-5 | TRBV14
CATSDPGLAGGSYEQYF | TGTGCCACCAGTGATCCGGGACTAGCGGGAGGATCCTACGAGCAGTACTTC | . | TRBD2 | TRBJ2-7 | TRBV24-1
CSARGPGTEAFF | TGCAGTGCTAGAGGGCCAGGCACTGAAGCTTTCTTT | few | . | TRBJ1-1 | TRBV20-1
CASGNLAGRTGTQYF | TGTGCCAGCGGCAACCTAGCGGGACGCACAGGTACGCAGTATTTT | . | TRBD2 | TRBJ2-3 | TRBV9
CASNRLGGGRENEQFF | TGCGCCAGCAACCGTCTGGGGGGCGGGAGGGAAAATGAGCAGTTCTTC | many | TRBD2 | TRBJ2-1 | TRBV4-1
CASRRDTDTQYF | TGTGCCAGCCGGCGGGACACAGATACGCAGTATTTT | many | . | TRBJ2-3 | TRBV6-1
CASSPAGLAGGNEQFF | TGTGCCAGCAGTCCAGCGGGACTAGCGGGAGGTAATGAGCAGTTCTTC | many | TRBD2 | TRBJ2-1 | TRBV12-3/TRBV12-4
CASSRDRATDEQYF | TGTGCCAGCAGCCGTGACAGGGCCACGGACGAGCAGTACTTC | many | TRBD1 | TRBJ2-7 | TRBV6-5
CASSPQRQGANQEAQYF | TGTGCCAGCAGCCCTCAACGACAGGGGGCAAACCAAGAGGCCCAGTACTTC | . | TRBD1 | TRBJ2-5 | TRBV11-1
CASSHDSPKNYGYTF | TGTGCCAGCAGTCACGACAGCCCGAAAAACTATGGCTACACCTTC | many | . | TRBJ1-2 | TRBV6-6
CASSTPGTGGSRNEQFF | TGTGCCAGTAGTACCCCCGGGACAGGGGGATCGAGGAATGAGCAGTTCTTC | . | TRBD1 | TRBJ2-1 | TRBV19
CATSGRTSGRESRETQYF | TGTGCCACCAGTGGCCGGACTAGCGGGAGGGAGTCACGAGAGACCCAGTACTTC | . | TRBD2 | TRBJ2-5 | TRBV24-1
CASSLGTSGRKNIQYF | TGTGCCAGCAGCTTAGGGACTAGCGGGAGGAAAAACATTCAGTACTTC | . | TRBD2 | TRBJ2-4 | TRBV11-1
CASRERDYTDTQYF | TGCGCCAGCAGAGAGCGGGACTACACAGATACGCAGTATTTT | many | TRBD2 | TRBJ2-3 | TRBV10-2
CASSQGQISYNEQFF | TGTGCCAGCAGCCAGGGACAGATCTCCTACAATGAGCAGTTCTTC | many | TRBD1 | TRBJ2-1 | TRBV5-5
CASKRPYPNTEAFF | TGTGCCAGTAAGCGACCCTACCCGAACACTGAAGCTTTCTTT | . | . | TRBJ1-1 | TRBV19
CASSIGTGGLYGYTF | TGTGCCAGCAGTATCGGGACAGGGGGCCTCTATGGCTACACCTTC | . | TRBD1 | TRBJ1-2 | TRBV25-1
CASSGNKWGEQFF | TGTGCCAGCAGCGGGAATAAATGGGGTGAGCAGTTCTTC | many | . | TRBJ2-1 | TRBV7-9
CASSQRLAGLSYNEQFF | TGTGCCAGCAGCCAACGGCTAGCGGGCCTCTCCTACAATGAGCAGTTCTTC | many | TRBD2 | TRBJ2-1 | TRBV4-2
CSDGTGGGETQYF | TGCAGCGACGGGACAGGGGGTGGGGAGACCCAGTACTTC | . | TRBD1 | TRBJ2-5 | TRBV29-1
CASSLGAVTDTQYF | TGTGCCAGCAGCTTGGGAGCGGTCACAGATACGCAGTATTTT | many | . | TRBJ2-3 | TRBV5-8
CASRGLAREQFF | TGTGCCAGCAGAGGACTAGCGAGGGAGCAGTTCTTC | many | TRBD2 | TRBJ2-1 | TRBV7-2
CACSWRLAGGPSEQFF | TGCGCCTGCAGCTGGAGATTAGCGGGAGGGCCAAGTGAGCAGTTCTTC | . | TRBD2 | TRBJ2-1 | TRBV7-2
CASSLEIRDTHTEAFF | TGCGCCAGCAGCTTGGAGATCCGGGACACCCACACTGAAGCTTTCTTT | few | . | TRBJ1-1 | TRBV5-1
CASSSGEVNEQYF | TGTGCCAGCAGCTCGGGAGAGGTTAACGAGCAGTACTTC | many | . | TRBJ2-7 | TRBV5-8
CASDNTGTSGGANTGELFF | TGCGCCAGCGATAATACCGGGACTAGCGGGGGAGCGAACACCGGGGAGCTGTTTTTT | . | TRBD2 | TRBJ2-2 | TRBV10-2
CVSSVAKPVRDRGVWSPLHF | TGTGTCAGCAGCGTAGCCAAACCGGTCCGCGACAGGGGGGTTTGGTCACCCCTCCACTTT | . | TRBD1 | TRBJ1-6 | TRBV2
CASSYLAGGYNEQFF | TGTGCCAGCAGTTACCTAGCGGGAGGTTACAATGAGCAGTTCTTC | many | TRBD2 | TRBJ2-1 | TRBV11-3
CSARGPLPAGANVLTF | TGCAGTGCCCGGGGCCCCCTCCCCGCTGGGGCCAACGTCCTGACTTTC | . | . | TRBJ2-6 | TRBV20-1
CASGLAPYEQYF | TGTGCCAGCGGACTAGCCCCCTACGAGCAGTACTTC | many | TRBD2 | TRBJ2-7 | TRBV6-2/TRBV6-3
CASSPGGEDEKLFF | TGTGCCAGCAGCCCAGGGGGGGAGGATGAAAAACTGTTTTTT | . | TRBD1 | TRBJ1-4 | TRBV2
CSVNREKLFF | TGCAGCGTTAACAGGGAAAAACTGTTTTTT | once | . | TRBJ1-4 | TRBV29-1
CASSHGLAGYNEQFF | TGTGCCAGCAGTCACGGACTAGCGGGGTACAATGAGCAGTTCTTC | few | TRBD2 | TRBJ2-1 | TRBV6-1
CASSPTRVGTQYF | TGTGCCAGCAGTCCCACCAGGGTTGGGACCCAGTACTTC | many | . | TRBJ2-5 | TRBV27